Below, 20 T cell receptor beta chains from the same sample are listed, as sequenced in a study of Graves' ophthalmopathy and Graves' hyperthyroidism. RNA transcripts were the template, and TCR beta CDR3 regions were amplified from them. Second-round multiplex PCR followed a first-round RT-PCR using HTBI primers. TCRdb recomputed calls from the multiplex PCR reads with MiXCR, one row per CDR3 protein. The sample holds around 1.1 million distinct CDR3 sequences, around a third seen once. Sequencing input: peripheral blood or thyroid tissue (not recorded which). These receptors were collected from an adult man with Graves' hyperthyroidism.

The V gene is TRBV30, the J gene TRBJ1-2; D possibly corresponds to TRBD1 (6 bases). Germline-derived CDR1 and CDR2 are GTSNPN and SVGIG (reference sequence). The V end lost 0 bases, the J end lost 7 bases, and 15 bases lay between the germline ends. The CDR3 has 14 residues. CDR3 DNA: TGTGCCTGGAGTGTAGGCAGGGGATTTGGTGGCTACACCTTC. Its translation is CAWSVGRGFGGYTF.

This clonotype was seen repeatedly, ten times or more. The chain couples TRBV7-9 to TRBJ2-5; 8 positions agree with TRBD2. Per the germline V gene, CDR1 is SEHNR and CDR2 is FQNEAQ (reference sequence). This CDR3 comprises 15 residues. The junction had 6 bases not matched to a gene; V was cut back by 3 bases and J by 3 bases. The CDR3 loop reads CASSFGGAAKETQYF. The CDR3, as DNA: TGTGCCAGCAGCTTCGGGGGGGCCGCCAAAGAGACCCAGTACTTC.

This clonotype occurred a few times. This sequence joins TRBV12-5 and TRBJ2-7; no clear D. From germline, CDR1 is LGHNT and CDR2 FRNRAP. V dropped 3 bases and J dropped 3 bases, with 9 bases sitting between them. This CDR3 comprises 13 residues. The CDR3 loop is CASGFGAGYEQYF. DNA of the CDR3: TGTGCTAGTGGTTTCGGCGCTGGCTACGAGCAGTACTTC.

There are many counts of this clonotype. V usage is TRBV10-3 and J usage is TRBJ2-7; D is ambiguous. Trimming removed 6 bases from V and 0 bases from J, with 15 bases in between. CDR1 and CDR2 (germline): ENHRY, SYGVKD. The length of the CDR3 is 15 residues. CDR3 nucleotide sequence: TGTGCCATCAGACTAACTTTGGCAGGCTCCTACGAGCAGTACTTC. Amino acids: CAIRLTLAGSYEQYF.

The table lists this clonotype with many counts. The rearrangement links TRBV2 to TRBJ2-7, with 9 bases that match TRBD1. Trimming at V came to 10 bases and at J to 2 bases, leaving 6 bases not matched to a gene. The CDR3 loop spans 13 amino acids. Germline values: CDR1 SNHLY, CDR2 FYNNEI. The CDR3 protein is CATRDRAPYEQYF. The CDR3 DNA sequence: TGTGCCACCAGGGACAGGGCCCCCTACGAGCAGTACTTC.

This clonotype was detected ten times or more. The V gene is TRBV15, the J gene TRBJ1-5; unclear D gene. Germline V gene sequence: CDR1 LNHNV, CDR2 YYDKDF (reference sequence). V lost 4 bases to trimming and J lost 1 base, with 5 bases between them. The CDR3 is 13 amino acids. The CDR3 DNA reads as TGTGCCACCAGCATGCCCAGCAATCAGCCCCAGCATTTT. Protein: CATSMPSNQPQHF.

This clonotype turned up a few times. V and J are TRBV20-1 and TRBJ1-5; the match to TRBD1 covers 11 bases. V shed 0 bases and J 4 bases; nucleotides not matched to a gene: 8. Germline V gene sequence: CDR1 DFQATT, CDR2 SNEGSKA (reference sequence). CDR3 length equals 17 residues. CDR3 sequence: CSARDGTGGWGNQPQHF. In nucleotides, the CDR3 is TGCAGTGCTAGAGATGGGACAGGGGGTTGGGGGAATCAGCCCCAGCATTTT.

The rearrangement links TRBV19 to TRBJ1-5; the D is unclear. V shed 1 base and J shed 6 bases, with 13 bases lying between them. Germline lookup yields CDR1 LNHDA and CDR2 SQIVND (reference sequence). This CDR3 comprises 15 residues. CDR3 nucleotide sequence: TGTGCCAGTAGTATAGGAGGGAATGGGCGTCAGCCCCAGCATTTT. Translation: CASSIGGNGRQPQHF.

This clonotype appeared many times. This chain uses TRBV19 with TRBJ2-5; D unclear. Germline loops: CDR1 LNHDA, CDR2 SQIVND (reference sequence). The CDR3 length is 11 residues. The V end was cut by 6 bases, the J end by 5 bases, with 7 bases between. The DNA for the CDR3 is TGTGCCAGTAGAAGCTATGAGACCCAGTACTTC. Translated, it gives CASRSYETQYF.

This clonotype has at least ten counts. This chain connects TRBV7-9 to TRBJ2-5; 8 bases align to TRBD1. Germline V gene sequence: CDR1 SEHNR, CDR2 FQNEAQ (reference sequence). Losses at the gene ends were 5 bases for V and 4 bases for J; bases not matched to a gene: 6. CDR3 length: 14 amino acids. The CDR3: CASSTRQGRETQYF. Written as DNA, the CDR3 is TGTGCCAGCAGCACCCGACAGGGGAGAGAGACCCAGTACTTC.

The chain employs TRBV7-9 and TRBJ1-3; D is possibly TRBD1 (6 bases). Germline V lookup: CDR1 SEHNR, CDR2 FQNEAQ (reference sequence). CDR3 length: 13 amino acids. Between the trimmed V and J ends, which lost 6 bases and 7 bases, there was a span of 13 bases. CDR3 sequence (DNA): TGTGCCAGCAGTCAACGAGGGGGGAACACCATATATTTT. Protein sequence: CASSQRGGNTIYF.

This clonotype was observed at least ten times. J is TRBJ2-7 and V is TRBV29-1; D remains ambiguous. Germline loops: CDR1 SQVTM, CDR2 ANQGSEA. Trimming cost V 4 bases and J 2 bases, with 9 bases left between them. The CDR3 extends over 12 amino acids. CDR3 protein: CSVVGLAYEQYF. The CDR3 nucleotides are TGCAGCGTTGTCGGTCTAGCCTACGAGCAGTACTTC.

This clonotype was counted a few times. This chain connects TRBV6-2 or TRBV6-3 to TRBJ2-7; weak D call: TRBD1 (7 bases). The CDR3 contains 15 residues. Trimming pared 2 bases from V and 3 bases from J, leaving 14 bases between. In germline, CDR1 is MNHEY, CDR2 SVGEGT. In DNA form, the CDR3 reads TGTGCCAGCAGTTACCGCAGGGGGGTCAGCTACGAGCAGTACTTC. It codes for CASSYRRGVSYEQYF.

This clonotype was seen a few times. The V gene is TRBV29-1, the J gene TRBJ1-1, with D hard to call. The CDR3 covers 13 residues. Trimming removed 4 bases from V and 0 bases from J, with 9 bases in between. Germline V lookup: CDR1 SQVTM, CDR2 ANQGSEA. The CDR3 region is CSVVAIVNTEAFF. CDR3 nucleotide sequence: TGCAGCGTTGTGGCCATTGTGAACACTGAAGCTTTCTTT.

This chain connects TRBV7-8 to TRBJ2-7; 10 nucleotides match TRBD2. This CDR3 spans 18 amino acids. Looked up from germline, CDR1 is SGHVS and CDR2 is FQNEAQ. J was trimmed by 3 bases and V by 5 bases; bases with no gene match: 16. The CDR3 protein is CASSTTGLAELPNYEQYF. The CDR3 DNA sequence: TGTGCCAGCAGCACTACCGGACTAGCGGAACTCCCTAACTACGAGCAGTACTTC.

This clonotype was counted at least ten times. The chain employs TRBV13 and TRBJ2-7, with D perhaps matching TRBD2 (5 bases). Germline V gene lookup returns CDR1 PRHDT and CDR2 FYEKMQ (reference sequence). The CDR3 sequence is 15 residues long. Trimming pared 8 bases from V and 6 bases from J, leaving 23 bases between. In nucleotides, the CDR3 is TGTGCCAGCGGCTACCGAGGGCTTGCATCGGCCGAGCAGTACTTC. Protein product: CASGYRGLASAEQYF.

Points on this clonotype: The DNA is left out, because the CDR3 cannot be placed on it with certainty; the CDR3 is given as TCRdb lists it. The V and J genes are TRBV11-2 and TRBJ2-5. The CDR3 totals 19 residues, both ends included. Germline loops: CDR1 SGHAT, CDR2 FQNNGV. The CDR3 here is CASSIYLCSVLTDQETQYF.

This clonotype was counted many times. The chain uses TRBV11-2 and TRBJ1-6; no reliable D call. The CDR3 contains 13 residues. The germline gives CDR1 SGHAT, CDR2 FQNNGV. Trimming removed 3 bases at V and 6 bases at J, with 6 bases between. Here the CDR3 reads CASSFDLNSPLHF. The DNA for the CDR3 is TGTGCCAGCAGCTTCGACCTTAATTCACCCCTCCACTTT.

The chain carries TRBV11-2 and TRBJ2-5, with D maybe TRBD1 (6 bases). Germline V lookup: CDR1 SGHAT, CDR2 FQNNGV. V lost 1 base and J 0 bases, leaving 12 bases between the germline ends. This CDR3 has 16 residues. The CDR3 protein is CASSLGTVLYQETQYF. CDR3 nucleotide sequence: TGTGCCAGCAGCTTAGGGACAGTTCTTTACCAAGAGACCCAGTACTTC.

The table lists this clonotype with many counts. The chain has TRBV7-2 and TRBJ2-7, with 11 bases identical to TRBD2. J lost 8 bases, V lost 4 bases, and 7 bases had no gene match. This CDR3 is 14 amino acids long. Germline CDR1 and CDR2: SGHTA and FQGNSA. CDR3 region: CASSSLAGGPKQYF. DNA of the CDR3: TGTGCCAGCAGCTCCTTAGCGGGAGGGCCAAAGCAGTACTTC.